This entry describes one T cell receptor (beta chain). This clonotype came up many times. It lacks a known antigen. No base-level quality is on record; no much larger clone is a single base apart. Library preparation used PCR. The listed sequencing device is Illumina HiSeq 2500. TCR library preparation used molecular barcoding, with unique molecular identifiers applied to normalize quantification of the TCRbeta repertoire. TCRdb handled the public reads itself, with Q25 trimming in fastp and clone calling in MiXCR, and kept productive beta chains. All rows with the same CDR3 protein become a single entry with the most common DNA and genes. The sample table holds around 500,000 distinct CDR3 sequences, of which 20% to 25% were seen once. Jointly, the top ten make up around 14% of the sample. CDR1 and CDR2 are read off the germline V gene as SGHTA and FQGNSA. Trimming takes 5 bases off V and 0 bases off J; junction bases not matched to a gene: 17. The CDR3 spans 21 residues, from the cysteine through the phenylalanine. The entry retains the CDR3 DNA only, 63 bases that are in frame from base 1.

This specimen belongs to a study of T-cell reconstitution after alpha-beta-depleted transplantation in children (dated by TCRdb to the mid-2010s). Turning to the overall study: Using TCR repertoire profiling, the study quantitatively followed how T-cell immune reconstitution unfolded in children after TCRalphabeta/CD19-depleted allogeneic hematopoietic cell transplantation.

Summary of the overall study and its limitations: Apparently early alphabetaT-cell count recovery about two months after transplant reportedly relied on only several hundred rapidly expanded clones derived from non-depleted graft cells. In some patients, high TCRbeta diversity at day 60 was attributed to recipient T cells and intrathymic progenitors that had survived conditioning. The frequencies of hyperexpanded clones fell over the following months, and after one year, T-cell counts and TCRbeta diversity were mostly attributed to newly produced T cells.

Read against the paper, the sample's treatment or condition label means: allogeneic hematopoietic cell transplantation with graft depleted of TCRalphabeta T cells and CD19 B cells. The transplant recipients were children given TCRalphabeta/CD19-depleted allogeneic hematopoietic cell grafts. The sample here was PBMCs, mostly from graft donor cells, taken 360 days after TCRalphabeta/CD19-depleted stem cell transplant. The clonotype comes from a boy in the first two years of life who had a stem cell transplant for acute myeloid leukemia, so the T cells may come from the graft donor. Recombination linked TRBV7-2 to TRBJ2-5; 14 bases in the middle match TRBD2. The CDR3: CASSPDGTSGGVPIHQETQYF. The DNA sequence reads TGTGCCAGCAGCCCGGATGGGACTAGCGGGGGAGTACCTATACACCAAGAGACCCAGTACTTC.